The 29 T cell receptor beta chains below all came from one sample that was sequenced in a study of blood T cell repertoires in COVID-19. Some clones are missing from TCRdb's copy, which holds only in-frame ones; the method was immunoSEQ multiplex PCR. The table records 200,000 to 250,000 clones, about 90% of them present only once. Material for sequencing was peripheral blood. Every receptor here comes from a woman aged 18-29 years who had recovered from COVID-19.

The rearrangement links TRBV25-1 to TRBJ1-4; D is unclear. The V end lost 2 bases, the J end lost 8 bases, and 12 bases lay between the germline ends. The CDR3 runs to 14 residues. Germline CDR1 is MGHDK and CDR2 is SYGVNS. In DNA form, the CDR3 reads TGTGCCAGCAGTGAAAGGCGACTGGAGGAAAAACTGTTTTTT. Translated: CASSERRLEEKLFF.

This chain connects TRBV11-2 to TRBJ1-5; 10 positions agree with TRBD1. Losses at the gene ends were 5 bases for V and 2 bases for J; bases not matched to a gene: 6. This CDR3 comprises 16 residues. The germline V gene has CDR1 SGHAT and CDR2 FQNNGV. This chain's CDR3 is CASSLSGTGGNQPQHF. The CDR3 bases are TGTGCCAGCAGCCTCTCCGGGACAGGGGGCAATCAGCCCCAGCATTTT.

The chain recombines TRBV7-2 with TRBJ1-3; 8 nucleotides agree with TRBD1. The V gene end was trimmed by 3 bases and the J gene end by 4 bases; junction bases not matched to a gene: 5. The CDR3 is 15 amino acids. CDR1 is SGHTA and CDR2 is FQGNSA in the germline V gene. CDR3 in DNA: TGTGCCAGCAGCTTTGGACAGGGCTTAGGAAACACCATATATTTT. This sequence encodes CASSFGQGLGNTIYF.

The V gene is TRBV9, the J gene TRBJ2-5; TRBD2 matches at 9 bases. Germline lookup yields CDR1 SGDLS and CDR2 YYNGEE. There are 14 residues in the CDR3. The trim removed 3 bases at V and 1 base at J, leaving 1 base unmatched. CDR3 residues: CASSETSGQETQYF. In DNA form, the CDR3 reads TGTGCCAGCAGCGAGACTAGCGGCCAAGAGACCCAGTACTTC.

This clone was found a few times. CDR3 protein: CASSALGANTEAFF. Here the CDR3 DNA reads TGTGCCAGCAGTGCCCTGGGGGCGAACACTGAAGCTTTCTTT. The V call is TRBV27, the J call TRBJ1-1; D may be TRBD1 (6 bases). Germline values: CDR1 MNHEY, CDR2 SMNVEV (reference sequence). V was pared by 5 bases and J by 1 base, with 11 bases between. The CDR3 is 14 residues long.

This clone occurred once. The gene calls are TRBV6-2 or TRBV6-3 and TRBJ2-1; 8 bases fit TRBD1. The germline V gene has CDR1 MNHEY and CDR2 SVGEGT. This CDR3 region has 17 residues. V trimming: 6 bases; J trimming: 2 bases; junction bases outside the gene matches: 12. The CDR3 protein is CASSDLGQGGPYNEQFF. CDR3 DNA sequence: TGTGCCAGCAGCGACCTCGGACAGGGCGGACCCTACAATGAGCAGTTCTTC.

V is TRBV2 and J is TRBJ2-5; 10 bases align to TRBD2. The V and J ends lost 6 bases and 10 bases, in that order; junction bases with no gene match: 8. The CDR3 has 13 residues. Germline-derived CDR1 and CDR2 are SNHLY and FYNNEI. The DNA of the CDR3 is TGTGCCAGCAGGGGGCTAGCGGGAGTAGACCAGTACTTC. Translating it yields CASRGLAGVDQYF.

The CDR3 coding sequence is TGCGCCAGCAGCCAAGCGGGACAGACAAGCAATCAGCCCCAGCATTTT. Translated: CASSQAGQTSNQPQHF. This chain joins TRBV4-1 and TRBJ1-5, with 7 positions matching TRBD1. The V gene end was trimmed by 1 base and the J gene end by 1 base; junction bases not matched to a gene: 4. CDR1 is MGHRA, CDR2 YSYEKL, per germline. This CDR3 spans 16 amino acids.

The CDR3 bases are TGTGCCAGCAGCGTTAAGGGACAGGGGGCCGGCGGGGAGCTGTTTTTT. It yields the protein CASSVKGQGAGGELFF. This chain links TRBV9 with TRBJ2-2; 12 positions agree with TRBD1. Germline-derived CDR1 and CDR2 are SGDLS and YYNGEE. The CDR3 covers 16 residues. After removal of 2 bases from V and 7 bases from J, the junction contained 6 bases not matched to a gene.

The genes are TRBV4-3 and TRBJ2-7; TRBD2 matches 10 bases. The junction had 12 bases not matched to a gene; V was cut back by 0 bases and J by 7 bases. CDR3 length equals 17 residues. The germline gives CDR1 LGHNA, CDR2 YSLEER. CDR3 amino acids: CASSQDRILAGDLEQYF. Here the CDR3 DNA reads TGCGCCAGCAGCCAAGATCGGATCCTAGCGGGAGATTTAGAGCAGTACTTC.

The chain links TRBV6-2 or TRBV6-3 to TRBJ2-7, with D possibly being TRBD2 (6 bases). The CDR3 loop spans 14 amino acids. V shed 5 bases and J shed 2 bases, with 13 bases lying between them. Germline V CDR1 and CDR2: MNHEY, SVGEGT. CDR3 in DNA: TGTGCCAGCAGTCAGCGGGCCCAGCCCTACGAGCAGTACTTC. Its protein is CASSQRAQPYEQYF.

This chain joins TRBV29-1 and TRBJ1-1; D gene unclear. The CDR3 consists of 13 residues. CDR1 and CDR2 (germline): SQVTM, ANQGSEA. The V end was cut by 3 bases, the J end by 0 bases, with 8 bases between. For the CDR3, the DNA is TGCAGCGTTGATACGGTGGTGAACACTGAAGCTTTCTTT. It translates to CSVDTVVNTEAFF.

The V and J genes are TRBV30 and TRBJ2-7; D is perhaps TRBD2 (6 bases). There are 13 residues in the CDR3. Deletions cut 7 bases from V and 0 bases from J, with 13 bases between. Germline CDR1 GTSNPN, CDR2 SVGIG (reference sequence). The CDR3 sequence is CAFWGVPSYEQYF. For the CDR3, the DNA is TGTGCCTTCTGGGGGGTTCCCTCCTACGAGCAGTACTTC. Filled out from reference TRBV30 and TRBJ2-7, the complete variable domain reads SQTIHQWPATLVQPVGSPLSLECTVEGTSNPNLYWYRQAAGRGLQLLFYSVGIGQISSEVPQNLSASRPQDRQFILSSKKLLLSDSGFYLCAFWGVPSYEQYFGPGTRLTVT.

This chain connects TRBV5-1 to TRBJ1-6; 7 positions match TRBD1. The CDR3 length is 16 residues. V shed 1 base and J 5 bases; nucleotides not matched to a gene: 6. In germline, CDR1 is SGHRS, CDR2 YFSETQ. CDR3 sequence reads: CASSLQTGRDNSPLHF. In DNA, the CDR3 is TGCGCCAGCAGCTTGCAGACAGGGCGGGATAATTCACCCCTCCACTTT.

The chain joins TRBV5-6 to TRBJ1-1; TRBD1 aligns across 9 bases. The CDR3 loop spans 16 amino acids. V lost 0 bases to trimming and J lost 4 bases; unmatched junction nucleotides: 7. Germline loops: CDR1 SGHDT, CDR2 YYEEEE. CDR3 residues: CASSLGTGVVITEAFF. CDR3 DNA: TGTGCCAGCAGCTTGGGGACAGGGGTGGTTATCACTGAAGCTTTCTTT.

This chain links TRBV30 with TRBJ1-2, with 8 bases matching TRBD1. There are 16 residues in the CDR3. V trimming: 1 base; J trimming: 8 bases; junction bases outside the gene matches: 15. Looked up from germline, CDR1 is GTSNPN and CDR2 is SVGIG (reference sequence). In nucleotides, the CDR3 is TGTGCCTGGAGTGGCTTGGGGGGCCAGGGGGCATTGGGCTACACCTTC. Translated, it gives CAWSGLGGQGALGYTF.

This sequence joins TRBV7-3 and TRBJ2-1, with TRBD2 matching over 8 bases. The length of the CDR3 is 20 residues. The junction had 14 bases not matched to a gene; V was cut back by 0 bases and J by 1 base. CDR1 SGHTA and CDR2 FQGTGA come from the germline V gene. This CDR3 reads CASSLTSGGRAGESYNEQFF. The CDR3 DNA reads TGTGCCAGCAGCTTAACATCAGGTGGGAGAGCGGGAGAATCCTACAATGAGCAGTTCTTC.

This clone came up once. Here the CDR3 reads CASGTSGTASNQPQHF. The CDR3 region has the DNA TGTGCCAGCGGGACCTCCGGGACAGCTAGCAATCAGCCCCAGCATTTT. The chain uses TRBV2 and TRBJ1-5, with TRBD1 identical over 7 bases. The CDR3 spans 16 residues. Germline loops: CDR1 SNHLY, CDR2 FYNNEI. Trimming took 8 bases from V and 0 from J; bases not matched to a gene: 10.

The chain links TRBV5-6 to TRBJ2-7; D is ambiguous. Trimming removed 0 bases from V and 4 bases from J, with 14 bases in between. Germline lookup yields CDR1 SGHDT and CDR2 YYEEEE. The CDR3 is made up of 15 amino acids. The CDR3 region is CASSLVIELQYEQYF. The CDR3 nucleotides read TGTGCCAGCAGCTTGGTGATCGAACTCCAATACGAGCAGTACTTC.

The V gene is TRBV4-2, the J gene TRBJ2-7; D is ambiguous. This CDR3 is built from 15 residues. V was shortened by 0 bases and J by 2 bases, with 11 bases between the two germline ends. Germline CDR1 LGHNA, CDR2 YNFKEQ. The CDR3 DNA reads TGTGCCAGCAGCCAAGATTGGGCTACCGCCTACGAGCAGTACTTC. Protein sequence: CASSQDWATAYEQYF.

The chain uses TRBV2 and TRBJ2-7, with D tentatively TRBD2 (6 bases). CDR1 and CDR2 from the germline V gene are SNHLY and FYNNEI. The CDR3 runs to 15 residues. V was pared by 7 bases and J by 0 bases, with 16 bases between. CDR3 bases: TGTGCCAGCAAACCCGGCTCGGGACTCTCCTACGAGCAGTACTTC. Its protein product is CASKPGSGLSYEQYF.

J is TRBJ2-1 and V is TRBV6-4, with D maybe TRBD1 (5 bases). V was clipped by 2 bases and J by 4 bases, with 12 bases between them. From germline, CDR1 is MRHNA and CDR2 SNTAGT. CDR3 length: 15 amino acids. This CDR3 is CASSDETDGYNEQFF. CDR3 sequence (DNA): TGTGCCAGCAGTGACGAGACAGATGGGTACAATGAGCAGTTCTTC.

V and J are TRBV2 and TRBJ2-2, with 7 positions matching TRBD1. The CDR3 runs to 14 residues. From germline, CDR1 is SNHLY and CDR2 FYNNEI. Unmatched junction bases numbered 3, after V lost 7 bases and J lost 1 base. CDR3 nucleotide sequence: TGTGCCAGCATGGGGACAGAGAACACCGGGGAGCTGTTTTTT. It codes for CASMGTENTGELFF.

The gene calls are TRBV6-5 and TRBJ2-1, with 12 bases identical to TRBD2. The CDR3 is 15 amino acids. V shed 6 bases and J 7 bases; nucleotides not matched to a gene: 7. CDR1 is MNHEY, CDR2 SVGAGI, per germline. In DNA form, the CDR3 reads TGTGCCAGCAGCTCCGGACTAGCGGGGACTAATGAGCAGTTCTTC. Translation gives CASSSGLAGTNEQFF.

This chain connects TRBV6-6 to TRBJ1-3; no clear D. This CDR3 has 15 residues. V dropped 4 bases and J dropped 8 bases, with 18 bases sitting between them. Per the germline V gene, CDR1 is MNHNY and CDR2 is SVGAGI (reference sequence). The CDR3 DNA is TGTGCCAGCAGTTTCCAAATAGGGAGTCGGGACACCATATATTTT. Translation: CASSFQIGSRDTIYF.

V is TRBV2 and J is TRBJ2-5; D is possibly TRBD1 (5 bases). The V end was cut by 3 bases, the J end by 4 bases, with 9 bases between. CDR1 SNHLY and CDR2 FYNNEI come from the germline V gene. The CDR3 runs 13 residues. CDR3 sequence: CASSDQGLETQYF. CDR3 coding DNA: TGTGCCAGCAGTGACCAGGGTTTAGAGACCCAGTACTTC.

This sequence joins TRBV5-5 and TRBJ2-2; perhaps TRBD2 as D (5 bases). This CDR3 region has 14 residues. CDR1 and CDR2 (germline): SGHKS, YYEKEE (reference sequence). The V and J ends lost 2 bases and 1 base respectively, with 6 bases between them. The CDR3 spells CASSFRGNTGELFF. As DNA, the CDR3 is TGTGCCAGCAGCTTCCGGGGGAACACCGGGGAGCTGTTTTTT.

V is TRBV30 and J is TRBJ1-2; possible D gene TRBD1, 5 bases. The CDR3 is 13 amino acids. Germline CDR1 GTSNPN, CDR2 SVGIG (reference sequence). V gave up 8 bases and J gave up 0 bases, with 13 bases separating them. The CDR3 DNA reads TGTGCCAACTCCAGGGTCCCTAACTATGGCTACACCTTC. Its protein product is CANSRVPNYGYTF. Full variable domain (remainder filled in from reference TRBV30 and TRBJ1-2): SQTIHQWPATLVQPVGSPLSLECTVEGTSNPNLYWYRQAAGRGLQLLFYSVGIGQISSEVPQNLSASRPQDRQFILSSKKLLLSDSGFYLCANSRVPNYGYTFGSGTRLTVV.

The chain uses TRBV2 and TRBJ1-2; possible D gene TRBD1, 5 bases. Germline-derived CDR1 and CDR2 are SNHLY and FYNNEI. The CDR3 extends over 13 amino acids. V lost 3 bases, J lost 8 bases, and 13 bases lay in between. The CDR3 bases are TGTGCCAGCAGTGATAGCGGGACCCGGGGCTACACCTTC. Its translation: CASSDSGTRGYTF.